The sequence of this TCR beta chain was determined in a study of T cells in localized non-small cell lung cancer. Measured with immunoSEQ multiplex PCR; TCRdb has only the in-frame clones, and not every one. The repertoire holds under 35,000 clones, with nearly 90% as singletons. The CDR3 covers 11 residues. Trimming took off 3 bases at V and 8 bases at J, with 7 bases between the two ends. CDR1 and CDR2 (germline): LNHNV, YYDKDF (reference sequence). Specimen: peripheral blood mononuclear cells, collected before any cancer treatment. This sequence was found in a woman aged 40 to 75 with stage III lung adenocarcinoma. The rearrangement uses TRBV15 and TRBJ1-1; no reliable D call. Here the CDR3 DNA reads TGTGCCACCAGCAGTGAAAGCGAAGCTTTCTTT. Its translation is CATSSESEAFF.